Presented here are 12 T cell receptor beta chains from one specimen sequenced in a study of T cell responses to AZD1222 COVID-19 vaccine. Method: immunoSEQ multiplex PCR; TCRdb's copy keeps in-frame clones and lacks some. The data hold roughly 30,000 clones, with under 90% observed a single time. The material sequenced was peripheral blood, taken on day 0 of AZD1222 vaccination. These receptor sequences come from an adult in good health.

The V gene is TRBV7-8, the J gene TRBJ2-3; D is undetermined. In germline, CDR1 is SGHVS, CDR2 FQNEAQ. The ends were cut back, 5 bases at V and 2 bases at J, with 11 bases in the middle. The CDR3 consists of 14 residues. The CDR3 coding sequence is TGTGCCAGCAGCGCACTGATGACCACAGATACGCAGTATTTT. Translated: CASSALMTTDTQYF.

This chain connects TRBV5-1 to TRBJ2-1; 11 bases align to TRBD2. Germline lookup yields CDR1 SGHRS and CDR2 YFSETQ. The junction had 1 base not matched to a gene; V was cut back by 5 bases and J by 3 bases. This CDR3 has 14 amino acids. The CDR3 DNA sequence: TGCGCCAGCAGTGGACTAGCGGGCTACAATGAGCAGTTCTTC. It encodes CASSGLAGYNEQFF.

The chain is built from TRBV7-9 and TRBJ2-7, with D perhaps TRBD1 (5 bases). CDR3 length equals 12 residues. CDR1 SEHNR and CDR2 FQNEAQ come from the germline V gene (reference sequence). Trimming removed 3 bases from V and 12 bases from J, with 15 bases in between. Here the CDR3 reads CASSLSWGAPYF. In DNA form, the CDR3 reads TGTGCCAGCAGCTTGAGTTGGGGCGCTCCGTACTTC.

The chain links TRBV7-9 to TRBJ1-4, with D possibly matching TRBD1 (6 bases). Per germline, CDR1 SEHNR and CDR2 FQNEAQ (reference sequence). This CDR3 region has 15 residues. V lost 5 bases to trimming and J lost 4 bases, with 14 bases between them. As DNA, the CDR3 is TGTGCCAGCAGCCCGGGGCAGGGGTTTAATGAAAAACTGTTTTTT. Its protein product is CASSPGQGFNEKLFF.

J is TRBJ1-4 and V is TRBV12-3 or TRBV12-4, with 7 bases matching TRBD1. The CDR3 has 12 residues. With 7 bases clipped from V and 7 bases from J, the junction kept 3 bases outside the gene matches. CDR3 sequence: CASKGALEKLFF. In nucleotides, the CDR3 is TGTGCCAGCAAGGGGGCACTTGAAAAACTGTTTTTT.

The rearrangement joins TRBV5-1 to TRBJ2-7; tentatively, D is TRBD2 (6 bases). The CDR3 runs to 15 residues. The germline V gene encodes CDR1 SGHRS and CDR2 YFSETQ. Trimming cost V 4 bases and J 7 bases, with 21 bases left between them. CDR3: CASSPGPLAREEQYF. CDR3 in DNA: TGCGCCAGCAGCCCGGGCCCCCTCGCGCGGGAAGAGCAGTACTTC.

The chain links TRBV19 to TRBJ2-7, with TRBD2 matching 10 bases. CDR1 LNHDA and CDR2 SQIVND come from the germline V gene (reference sequence). V lost 10 bases to trimming and J lost 7 bases; unmatched junction nucleotides: 4. The CDR3 length is 11 residues. CDR3 region: CATSGRWEQYF. The CDR3 DNA is TGTGCCACTAGCGGGAGATGGGAGCAGTACTTC. The whole variable domain, remainder taken from reference TRBV19 and TRBJ2-7, is DGGITQSPKYLFRKEGQNVTLSCEQNLNHDAMYWYRQDPGQGLRLIYYSQIVNDFQKGDIAEGYSVSREKKESFPLTVTSAQKNPTAFYLCATSGRWEQYFGPGTRLTVT.

The chain is built from TRBV6-1 and TRBJ2-7, with D perhaps matching TRBD1 (5 bases). The CDR3 has 15 residues. Between the trimmed V and J ends, which lost 2 bases and 3 bases, there was a span of 14 bases. CDR1 is MNHNS, CDR2 SASEGT, per germline. CDR3 amino acids: CASSELGQGYYEQYF. The CDR3 DNA is TGTGCCAGCAGTGAATTGGGCCAGGGATACTACGAGCAGTACTTC.

V and J are TRBV25-1 and TRBJ1-6; maybe TRBD1 (5 bases). Trimming pared 2 bases from V and 10 bases from J, leaving 15 bases between. Germline V gives CDR1 MGHDK, CDR2 SYGVNS. This CDR3 contains 15 residues. The CDR3 region has the DNA TGTGCCAGCAGTGAACCAAGGGGTATTAGGTCACCCCTCCACTTT. Amino acid sequence: CASSEPRGIRSPLHF. Drawing the rest from reference TRBV25-1 and TRBJ1-6, the complete variable domain is EADIYQTPRYLVIGTGKKITLECSQTMGHDKMYWYQQDPGMELHLIHYSYGVNSTEKGDLSSESTVSRIRTEHFPLTLESARPSHTSQYLCASSEPRGIRSPLHFGNGTRLTVT.

The rearrangement joins TRBV29-1 to TRBJ1-1; possible D gene TRBD1, 5 bases. The V and J ends lost 8 bases and 0 bases respectively, with 10 bases between them. The CDR3 has 12 residues. The germline CDR1 and CDR2 sequences are SQVTM and ANQGSEA. CDR3 nucleotide sequence: TGCAGCAACAGGCCCTTGAACACTGAAGCTTTCTTT. This codes for CSNRPLNTEAFF.

The chain links TRBV21-1 to TRBJ1-5; TRBD1 is the table's D call, not checked against the DNA. TRBV21-1 is described as a pseudogene. The CDR3 runs 14 residues. The CDR3 reads CASSKEGRNQPQHF. CDR3 DNA sequence: TGTGCCAGCAGCAAAGAGGGGCGCAATCAGCCCCAGCATTTT.

The chain uses TRBV9 and TRBJ2-1; TRBD1 is a possible D gene (5 bases). Germline-derived CDR1 and CDR2 are SGDLS and YYNGEE. This CDR3 has 16 residues. V was pared by 0 bases and J by 4 bases, with 14 bases between. This CDR3 is CASSVGGRGMYNEQFF. DNA for the CDR3: TGTGCCAGCAGCGTAGGGGGTAGGGGTATGTACAATGAGCAGTTCTTC.